Following are 6 T cell receptor beta chains from one sample sequenced in a study of T cell changes during pregnancy in multiple sclerosis. The protocol was immunoSEQ multiplex PCR, while the TCRdb copy is restricted to in-frame clones and leaves out a portion. The repertoire has around 62,000 clones, over 80% of them found once; the top ten carry approximately 0.69%. The sample consisted of CD4+ T cells from peripheral blood mononuclear cells, taken in the first trimester of pregnancy. The receptors here all came from a female donor with multiple sclerosis, enrolled in a pregnancy study.

The chain is built from TRBV4-3 and TRBJ1-2; D is ambiguous. V gave up 0 bases and J gave up 6 bases, with 14 bases separating them. Germline V CDR1 and CDR2: LGHNA, YSLEER. The CDR3 runs to 15 residues. The CDR3 sequence is CASSQDLEGFDGYTF. In DNA, the CDR3 is TGCGCCAGCAGCCAAGATCTTGAGGGATTCGATGGCTACACCTTC.

This clone was counted a single time. CDR3 nucleotides: TGTGCCAGCAGCTTAGGAGGGGACATGGACGAGCAGTACTTC. Translated, it gives CASSLGGDMDEQYF. The rearrangement uses TRBV7-7 and TRBJ2-7, with a tentative D call TRBD1 (6 bases). Germline CDR1 SSHAT, CDR2 FNYEAQ (reference sequence). There are 14 residues in the CDR3. The germline V and J ends were trimmed by 1 base and 5 bases, with 12 bases remaining between them.

This chain links TRBV4-3 with TRBJ2-1; weak D call: TRBD2 (6 bases). The CDR3 extends over 17 amino acids. Trimming pared 0 bases from V and 4 bases from J, leaving 16 bases between. The germline V gene encodes CDR1 LGHNA and CDR2 YSLEER. The CDR3 is CASSQDVGSSGYNEQFF. CDR3 nucleotides: TGCGCCAGCAGCCAAGATGTTGGAAGTAGCGGATACAATGAGCAGTTCTTC.

This chain links TRBV4-1 with TRBJ2-4; D is uncertain. The CDR3 runs to 17 residues. The V and J ends lost 0 bases and 0 bases respectively, with 12 bases between them. CDR1 is MGHRA and CDR2 is YSYEKL in the germline V gene. CDR3 coding DNA: TGCGCCAGCAGCCAAGAAACCTCCGGTAGAGCCAAAAACATTCAGTACTTC. Translation gives CASSQETSGRAKNIQYF.

This rearrangement joins TRBV5-6 to TRBJ2-1; the D gene is possibly TRBD2 (5 bases). This CDR3 contains 15 residues. Germline lookup yields CDR1 SGHDT and CDR2 YYEEEE. The V gene lost 0 bases and the J gene lost 1 base, with 8 bases spanning the gap. CDR3 sequence: CASSLARVSYNEQFF. The DNA for the CDR3 is TGTGCCAGCAGCTTGGCGAGGGTTTCCTACAATGAGCAGTTCTTC.

The chain is built from TRBV7-6 and TRBJ1-1, with 7 bases that match TRBD1. CDR1 SGHVS and CDR2 FNYEAQ come from the germline V gene. V lost 8 bases, J lost 1 base, and 10 bases stayed unmatched. The CDR3 consists of 15 residues. DNA of the CDR3: TGTGCCAGCGCCTCAGGTTACAGGGGGAACACTGAAGCTTTCTTT. As protein: CASASGYRGNTEAFF.